This TCR beta chain originates from a study of blood T cell repertoires in COVID-19. As for the study in general: From the United States, Italy and Spain came samples of acute and convalescent COVID-19. PBMCs, B-cell-depleted T cells, or T cells provided the cDNA or gDNA that made up the material.

The CDR3 sequence is 16 residues long. Losses at the gene ends were 3 bases for V and 2 bases for J; bases not matched to a gene: 3. From germline, CDR1 is KGHSH and CDR2 LQKENI. Per the study methods: For nucleated cells, counts were estimated from reference gene primer amplification. The protocol was immunoSEQ multiplex PCR, while the TCRdb copy is restricted to in-frame clones and leaves out a portion. D and trimming were read from the DNA, whereas the V and J calls and clone size are those reported in that table. The table records 56,000 or so clones, 85% to 90% of them present only once. The receptor was isolated from a woman of 80 years or more with active COVID-19. The sample consisted of peripheral blood. This sequence joins TRBV18 and TRBJ2-1, with 11 bases matching TRBD2. The CDR3 DNA reads as TGTGCCAGCTCACCTCCGGGACTAGCGGCCTACAATGAGCAGTTCTTC. Amino acids: CASSPPGLAAYNEQFF.